Presented here are 15 T cell receptor beta chains from one specimen sequenced in a study of cytomegalovirus exposure and HLA in healthy donors. Amplification used 60 Vbeta primers and 13 Jbeta primers. TCRdb's copy holds only in-frame clones and misses some; the assay was immunoSEQ multiplex PCR. The sample lists about 40,000 clones; roughly half were seen once. Sequencing was done on a sample of PBMCs. The receptors derive from a human donor in good health.

This clone occurred many times. The chain joins TRBV5-4 to TRBJ1-1, with unresolved D. V gave up 2 bases and J gave up 5 bases, with 13 bases separating them. The CDR3 loop spans 14 amino acids. The germline V gene encodes CDR1 SGHNT and CDR2 YYREEE (reference sequence). CDR3 sequence (DNA): TGTGCCAGCAGCTTTCGGGAGTTTGGAACTGAAGCTTTCTTT. It translates to CASSFREFGTEAFF.

This clone was recorded a few times. This sequence joins TRBV7-2 and TRBJ2-6, with a tentative D call TRBD1 (5 bases). V was trimmed by 5 bases and J by 0 bases, leaving 11 bases between them. Germline V gene lookup returns CDR1 SGHTA and CDR2 FQGNSA. This CDR3 is built from 16 residues. Here the CDR3 reads CASSPRALSGANVLTF. Written as DNA, the CDR3 is TGTGCCAGCAGCCCCAGGGCCCTCTCTGGGGCCAACGTCCTGACTTTC. Looking up the rest from reference TRBV7-2 and TRBJ2-6 gives the full variable domain: GAGVSQSPSNKVTEKGKDVELRCDPISGHTALYWYRQSLGQGLEFLIYFQGNSAPDKSGLPSDRFSAERTGGSVSTLTIQRTQQEDSAVYLCASSPRALSGANVLTFGAGSRLTVL.

CDR3 residues: CASSRYRTGANEKLFF. CDR3 nucleotides: TGTGCCAGCAGCCGATACCGGACAGGGGCTAATGAAAAACTGTTTTTT. The V and J genes are TRBV5-6 and TRBJ1-4; 9 bases fit TRBD1. V shed 4 bases, J shed 3 bases, and the junction held 7 bases outside the gene matches. CDR1 is SGHDT, CDR2 YYEEEE, per germline. The CDR3 loop spans 16 amino acids.

The chain has TRBV5-6 and TRBJ2-5; D is perhaps TRBD2 (5 bases). The CDR3 is 14 residues long. Per germline, CDR1 SGHDT and CDR2 YYEEEE. V dropped 1 base and J dropped 2 bases, with 9 bases sitting between them. CDR3 bases: TGTGCCAGCAGCTTGAGGAGCGGACAAGAGACCCAGTACTTC. It specifies CASSLRSGQETQYF.

There are a few counts of this clone. This chain uses TRBV5-6 with TRBJ1-2; TRBD1 matches at 9 bases. This CDR3 spans 15 amino acids. The J segment lost 7 bases and the V segment lost 2 bases, leaving 9 bases of the junction unmatched. Germline lookup yields CDR1 SGHDT and CDR2 YYEEEE. The CDR3 region is CASSLRSGTGLGYTF. Here the CDR3 DNA reads TGTGCCAGCAGCTTAAGGTCGGGGACAGGGCTTGGCTACACCTTC.

The CDR3 region has the DNA TGCAGCGTTGCCCAGGGGACGGGCTTGGGTGAGCAGTTCTTC. As protein: CSVAQGTGLGEQFF. The gene calls are TRBV29-1 and TRBJ2-1; the D gene is possibly TRBD1 (6 bases). CDR1 and CDR2 from the germline V gene are SQVTM and ANQGSEA. V gave up 4 bases and J gave up 9 bases, with 19 bases separating them. CDR3 length equals 14 residues.

The J gene is TRBJ1-2, the V gene TRBV11-2, with 10 bases identical to TRBD1. This CDR3 contains 17 residues. J was trimmed by 3 bases and V by 5 bases; bases with no gene match: 12. CDR1 and CDR2 from the germline V gene are SGHAT and FQNNGV. CDR3 sequence (DNA): TGTGCCAGCAGCCCATACGGGACAGGGGTTTTGGACTATGGCTACACCTTC. This encodes CASSPYGTGVLDYGYTF.

The sample holds a few counts of this clone. V usage is TRBV4-1 and J usage is TRBJ2-1; the match to TRBD2 covers 9 bases. From germline, CDR1 is MGHRA and CDR2 YSYEKL. The CDR3 has 16 residues. V was pared by 1 base and J by 10 bases, with 11 bases of the junction left unmatched. CDR3 protein: CASSQGWSGGKVEQFF. CDR3 in DNA: TGCGCCAGCAGCCAAGGTTGGAGCGGGGGGAAAGTCGAGCAGTTCTTC.

The chain combines TRBV27 with TRBJ2-5; D may be TRBD1 (6 bases). Germline CDR1 is MNHEY and CDR2 is SMNVEV (reference sequence). There are 13 residues in the CDR3. With 6 bases removed from V and 5 bases from J, the gap between germline ends came to 13 bases. This CDR3 is CASSHQGWETQYF. The CDR3 DNA reads as TGTGCCAGCAGCCACCAGGGGTGGGAGACCCAGTACTTC.

The chain recombines TRBV10-2 with TRBJ2-6, with D possibly TRBD2 on 5 matching bases. Germline loops: CDR1 WSHSY, CDR2 SAAADI. The CDR3 sequence is 12 residues long. V was cut by 7 bases and J by 6 bases, with 7 bases left in between. CDR3 in DNA: TGCGCCAGCACAGCGGAGGCCAACGTCCTGACTTTC. The encoded protein is CASTAEANVLTF.

The V gene is TRBV30, the J gene TRBJ2-3; TRBD2 matches at 7 bases. Germline trimming cut 0 bases from V and 3 bases from J; bases unmatched to any gene: 6. Germline lookup yields CDR1 GTSNPN and CDR2 SVGIG (reference sequence). There are 15 residues in the CDR3. CDR3 coding DNA: TGTGCCTGGAGTGTACCCGGGAGGACGACAGATACGCAGTATTTT. It translates to CAWSVPGRTTDTQYF.

The CDR3 region is CASSYSGLAGSYEQYF. The CDR3 DNA is TGTGCCAGCAGTTACTCTGGGCTAGCGGGGTCCTACGAGCAGTACTTC. The V call is TRBV6-5, the J call TRBJ2-7, with 9 positions matching TRBD2. The CDR3 extends over 16 amino acids. The V gene end was trimmed by 0 bases and the J gene end by 1 base; junction bases not matched to a gene: 4. The V gene's germline CDR1 is MNHEY and CDR2 SVGAGI.

The chain uses TRBV7-6 and TRBJ1-1, with TRBD1 matching 8 bases. The J segment lost 6 bases and the V segment lost 5 bases, leaving 5 bases of the junction unmatched. CDR1 SGHVS and CDR2 FNYEAQ come from the germline V gene. CDR3 size: 13 residues. The CDR3 region has the DNA TGTGCCAGCAGCCTCGACAGGGGACCTGAAGCTTTCTTT. This translates into CASSLDRGPEAFF.

The chain employs TRBV7-2 and TRBJ1-1; TRBD1 might be the D (5 bases). The CDR3 spans 13 residues. V lost 5 bases to trimming and J lost 1 base, with 8 bases between them. Germline-derived CDR1 and CDR2 are SGHTA and FQGNSA. The CDR3 is CASSPTGNTEAFF. Here the CDR3 DNA reads TGTGCCAGCAGCCCAACAGGGAACACTGAAGCTTTCTTT. Variable domain in full (rest from reference TRBV7-2 and TRBJ1-1): GAGVSQSPSNKVTEKGKDVELRCDPISGHTALYWYRQSLGQGLEFLIYFQGNSAPDKSGLPSDRFSAERTGGSVSTLTIQRTQQEDSAVYLCASSPTGNTEAFFGQGTRLTVV.

This clone has just one count. The chain combines TRBV18 with TRBJ2-2, with D unclear. The V end was cut by 3 bases, the J end by 7 bases, with 9 bases between. The CDR3 is made up of 13 amino acids. From germline, CDR1 is KGHSH and CDR2 LQKENI. DNA for the CDR3: TGTGCCAGCTCACCCCTGGCCGTCGGGGAGCTGTTTTTT. Translation gives CASSPLAVGELFF.